The 3 T cell receptor beta chains below were found in one sample sequenced in a study of cytomegalovirus exposure and HLA in healthy donors. Only in-frame clones appear in the TCRdb table, and some are missing; sequencing was by immunoSEQ multiplex PCR. The data show more than 300,000 clones, roughly 89% seen once. Sequencing was carried out using PBMCs. Receptor source: a woman younger than 30 in good health and CMV-seronegative.

V is TRBV2 and J is TRBJ1-5; tentative D call: TRBD1 (5 bases). Germline loops: CDR1 SNHLY, CDR2 FYNNEI. The CDR3 runs to 14 residues. Trimming removed 0 bases at V and 5 bases at J, with 8 bases between. The CDR3 DNA sequence: TGTGCCAGCAGTGAAGCAACAGGCCATCAGCCCCAGCATTTT. Residues: CASSEATGHQPQHF. Full variable domain (remainder filled in from reference TRBV2 and TRBJ1-5): EPEVTQTPSHQVTQMGQEVILRCVPISNHLYFYWYRQILGQKVEFLVSFYNNEISEKSEIFDDQFSVERPDGSNFTLKIRSTKLEDSAMYFCASSEATGHQPQHFGDGTRLSIL.

The V and J genes are TRBV27 and TRBJ1-1; 8 nucleotides agree with TRBD1. V gave up 5 bases and J gave up 1 base; unmatched junction bases: 9. This CDR3 has 16 residues. CDR1 is MNHEY, CDR2 SMNVEV, per germline (reference sequence). The CDR3: CASSPNRGSWNTEAFF. CDR3 bases: TGTGCCAGCAGTCCGAACAGGGGGTCATGGAACACTGAAGCTTTCTTT.

The V call is TRBV4-3, the J call TRBJ1-2; D is unclear. Germline V gene lookup returns CDR1 LGHNA and CDR2 YSLEER. CDR3 size: 13 residues. Between the trimmed V and J ends, which lost 3 bases and 5 bases, there was a span of 10 bases. In DNA, the CDR3 is TGCGCCAGCAGCCACGAGGATGGTTATGGCTACACCTTC. It codes for CASSHEDGYGYTF.